This is a list of T cell receptor beta chains from one sample in a study of blood T cell repertoires in COVID-19. Only in-frame clones appear in the TCRdb table, and some are missing; sequencing was by immunoSEQ multiplex PCR. The sample contains a few hundred thousand clones, approximately 90% of which appear only once. Sequencing input: peripheral blood. These receptors were taken from a woman aged 45-59 years with COVID-19, enrolled during active disease. Both conserved end residues are part of each CDR3. A D gene is named only where the DNA matches it firmly. The size of a clone is reported for some rows only, either as once, few or many, or as a class for expanded clones.

CDR3: CASSLVWGRGLETQYF; DNA: TGTGCCAGCAGCTTAGTGTGGGGCAGGGGTTTGGAGACCCAGTACTTC; length: 16; V: TRBV7-2; J: TRBJ2-5; D: -; size: once
CDR3: CASSPRDREVFNQPQHF; DNA: TGTGCCAGCAGCCCCCGGGACAGGGAGGTATTCAATCAGCCCCAGCATTTT; length: 17; V: TRBV11-3; J: TRBJ1-5; D: TRBD1; size: -
CDR3: CASNSASRGNGELFF; DNA: TGTGCCAGCAACTCCGCCTCCAGGGGTAACGGGGAGCTGTTTTTT; length: 15; V: TRBV5-4; J: TRBJ2-2; D: -; size: -
CDR3: CASSPARGRVGYTF; DNA: TGTGCCAGCAGCCCCGCGAGGGGGCGGGTTGGCTACACCTTC; length: 14; V: TRBV11-2; J: TRBJ1-2; D: TRBD1; size: -
CDR3: CASSLAPSGYNEQFF; DNA: TGTGCCAGCAGCTTGGCTCCTAGCGGCTACAATGAGCAGTTCTTC; length: 15; V: TRBV5-4; J: TRBJ2-1; D: TRBD2; size: -
CDR3: CASSWSQATSYEQYF; DNA: TGCGCCAGCAGCTGGTCACAGGCGACCTCCTACGAGCAGTACTTC; length: 15; V: TRBV5-1; J: TRBJ2-7; D: -; size: -
CDR3: CASRTGTGENTEAFF; DNA: TGTGCCAGTAGGACCGGGACAGGGGAGAACACTGAAGCTTTCTTT; length: 15; V: TRBV19; J: TRBJ1-1; D: TRBD1; size: -
CDR3: CASSRLAKNTGELFF; DNA: TGCGCCAGCAGCCGTCTAGCGAAGAACACCGGGGAGCTGTTTTTT; length: 15; V: TRBV5-1; J: TRBJ2-2; D: -; size: -
CDR3: CASSPDRGGELFF; DNA: TGTGCCAGCAGCCCGGACAGGGGTGGGGAGCTGTTTTTT; length: 13; V: TRBV7-9; J: TRBJ2-2; D: TRBD1; size: -
CDR3: CASRRGRDYEQYF; DNA: TGTGCCAGTCGGAGGGGCAGAGACTACGAGCAGTACTTC; length: 13; V: TRBV28; J: TRBJ2-7; D: -; size: once
CDR3: CATSDPRGMWYF; DNA: TGTGCCACCAGTGATCCCCGGGGTATGTGGTACTTC; length: 12; V: TRBV24-1; J: TRBJ2-7; D: -; size: few
CDR3: CASSPPGGFQETQYF; DNA: TGTGCCAGCTCACCACCGGGCGGGTTTCAAGAGACCCAGTACTTC; length: 15; V: TRBV18; J: TRBJ2-5; D: -; size: once
CDR3: CSPNHLGQGLEAFF; DNA: TGCAGCCCTAACCATTTAGGACAGGGCCTTGAAGCTTTCTTT; length: 14; V: TRBV29-1; J: TRBJ1-1; D: TRBD1; size: -
CDR3: CAIRQPGYNEQFF; DNA: TGTGCCATCAGACAACCGGGATACAATGAGCAGTTCTTC; length: 13; V: TRBV10-3; J: TRBJ2-1; D: -; size: -
CDR3: CASSAHPGSTDTQYF; DNA: TGTGCCAGCAGCGCTCACCCCGGGAGCACAGATACGCAGTATTTT; length: 15; V: TRBV7-6; J: TRBJ2-3; D: -; size: -
CDR3: CAWSVPRDEETQYF; DNA: TGTGCCTGGAGTGTACCCAGGGATGAAGAGACCCAGTACTTC; length: 14; V: TRBV30; J: TRBJ2-5; D: -; size: -
CDR3: CASRLGVSYEQYF; DNA: TGCGCCAGCAGGCTCGGAGTCTCCTACGAGCAGTACTTC; length: 13; V: TRBV5-1; J: TRBJ2-7; D: -; size: -
CDR3: CASMSPPGETQYF; DNA: TGTGCCAGCATGTCGCCTCCGGGGGAGACCCAGTACTTC; length: 13; V: TRBV7-8; J: TRBJ2-5; D: -; size: -